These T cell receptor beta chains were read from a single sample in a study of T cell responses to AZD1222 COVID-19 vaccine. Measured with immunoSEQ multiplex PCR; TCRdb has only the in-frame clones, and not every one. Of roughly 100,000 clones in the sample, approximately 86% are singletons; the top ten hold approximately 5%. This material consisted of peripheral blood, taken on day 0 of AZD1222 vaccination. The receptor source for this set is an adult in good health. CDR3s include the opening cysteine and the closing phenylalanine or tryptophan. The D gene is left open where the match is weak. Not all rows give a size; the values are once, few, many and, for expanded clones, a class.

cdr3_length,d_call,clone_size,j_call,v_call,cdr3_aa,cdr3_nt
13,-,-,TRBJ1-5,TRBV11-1,CASSLSQAQPQHF,TGTGCCAGCAGCTTATCACAGGCTCAGCCCCAGCATTTT
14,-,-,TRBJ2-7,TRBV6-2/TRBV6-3,CASSYSPGPYEQYF,TGTGCCAGCAGTTACTCGCCAGGTCCCTACGAGCAGTACTTC
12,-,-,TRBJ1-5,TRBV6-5,CASSPTREPQHF,TGTGCCAGCAGCCCAACTCGTGAACCCCAGCATTTT
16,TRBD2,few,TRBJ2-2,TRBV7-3,CASSLAGGPSTGELFF,TGTGCCAGCAGCCTAGCGGGGGGGCCCAGCACCGGGGAGCTGTTTTTT
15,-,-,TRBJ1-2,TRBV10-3,CAISDPPGKEEGYTF,TGTGCCATCAGTGACCCCCCCGGCAAAGAGGAAGGCTACACCTTC
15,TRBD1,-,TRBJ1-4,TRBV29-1,CSVALRDRANEKLFF,TGCAGCGTTGCCCTAAGGGACAGGGCTAATGAAAAACTGTTTTTT
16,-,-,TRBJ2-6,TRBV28,CASRAVRSSGANVLTF,TGTGCCAGCAGGGCTGTCAGAAGCTCTGGGGCCAACGTCCTGACTTTC
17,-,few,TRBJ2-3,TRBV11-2,CASSRSAGGASTDTQYF,TGTGCCAGCAGCCGTTCCGCGGGTGGGGCAAGCACAGATACGCAGTATTTT
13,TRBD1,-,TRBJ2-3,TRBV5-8,CASSRGQTDTQYF,TGTGCCAGCAGCCGGGGACAGACAGATACGCAGTATTTT
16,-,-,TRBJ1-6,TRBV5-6,CASSLASSSYNSPLHF,TGTGCCAGCAGCTTGGCCAGCAGCTCCTATAATTCACCCCTCCACTTT
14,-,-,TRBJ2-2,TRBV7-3,CASSSSGGTGELFF,TGTGCCAGCAGCTCTTCAGGTGGCACCGGGGAGCTGTTTTTT